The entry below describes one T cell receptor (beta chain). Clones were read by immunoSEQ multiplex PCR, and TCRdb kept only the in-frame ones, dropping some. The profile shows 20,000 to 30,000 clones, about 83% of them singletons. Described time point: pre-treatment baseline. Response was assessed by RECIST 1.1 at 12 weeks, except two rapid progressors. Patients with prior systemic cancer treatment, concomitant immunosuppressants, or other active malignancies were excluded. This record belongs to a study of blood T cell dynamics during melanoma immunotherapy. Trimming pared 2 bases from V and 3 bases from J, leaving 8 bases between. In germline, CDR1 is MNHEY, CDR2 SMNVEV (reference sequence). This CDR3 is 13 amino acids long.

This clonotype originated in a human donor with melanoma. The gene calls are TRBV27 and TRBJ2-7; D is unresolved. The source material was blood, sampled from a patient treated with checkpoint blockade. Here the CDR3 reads CASSLLFRYEQYF. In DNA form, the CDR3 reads TGTGCCAGCAGTTTACTCTTCCGCTACGAGCAGTACTTC.